The rows below give T cell receptor beta chains drawn from one sample of a study of early T cells in non-severe SARS-CoV-2 infection. Each CDR3 protein gets one entry after TCRdb re-called the 5' RACE reads with MiXCR. The sample lists over 85,000 distinct CDR3 sequences; roughly 14% were seen once. The specimen was whole blood. Source of these receptors: an adult who was a healthcare worker with PCR-confirmed SARS-CoV-2 infection or an uninfected control (not recorded which). CDR3s leave out the opening cysteine and the closing phenylalanine or tryptophan.

V	CDR3
TRBV4-1	ASSRVVQETQY
TRBV7-9	ASSQAGTGVNTEAF
TRBV7-2	ASSTRAGRRGTQY
TRBV14	ASSTGLNNEQF
TRBV5-4	ASSLAGRDETQY
TRBV3-1	ASSPRKAGGTYEQY
TRBV7-6	ASSLGRGAYNEQF
TRBV21-1	ASSKATSGSYEQY
TRBV11-2	ASSSFGAVPTEAF
TRBV9	ASSVGAGDTEAF
TRBV3-1	ATTPVSGANVLT
TRBV28	ASSPPEGAVEAF
TRBV4-1	ASSQMSNPETQY
TRBV5-1	ASSQEDSYEQY
TRBV29-1	SVGGNYEQY
TRBV28	AVGGDWYEQY
TRBV29-1	SGQGAGGNTIY
TRBV28	ASTDWDRWSATEAF
TRBV11-2	ASSTGLKGRINTEAF
TRBV5-5	ASSLAGSNEQF
TRBV7-9	ASNPVGTGPSDTQY
TRBV10-2	ASRGLAGVVGELF
TRBV6-2/TRBV6-3	ASSRDGTPRAQY
TRBV29-1	SVLSDRLSEAF
TRBV29-1	SVGLFNEQF
TRBV7-9	ASSLEFGPQY
TRBV9	ATAGDYEQY
TRBV3-1	ASSHQGAPEKLF
TRBV19	ASASGLPNNEQF
TRBV20-1	SALPTSGLTSTDTQY
TRBV11-2	ASSPLSAGANVLT
TRBV7-2	ASSSLFSYEQY
TRBV5-1	ASSFEPSSGRTTGELF
TRBV11-2	ASSWGPGDDGELF
TRBV9	ASSPPGLAAPDTQY